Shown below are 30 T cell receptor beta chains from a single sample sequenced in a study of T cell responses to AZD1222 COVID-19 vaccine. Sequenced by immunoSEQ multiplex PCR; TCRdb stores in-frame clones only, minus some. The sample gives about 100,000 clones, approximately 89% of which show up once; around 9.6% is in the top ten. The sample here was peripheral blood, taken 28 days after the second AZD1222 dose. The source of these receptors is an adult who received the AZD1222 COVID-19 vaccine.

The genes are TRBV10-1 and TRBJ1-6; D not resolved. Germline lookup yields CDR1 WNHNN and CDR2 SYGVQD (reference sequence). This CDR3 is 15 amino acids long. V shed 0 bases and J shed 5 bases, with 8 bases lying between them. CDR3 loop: CASSESLGNNSPLHF. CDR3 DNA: TGCGCCAGCAGTGAGTCGTTAGGGAATAATTCACCCCTCCACTTT.

CDR3 DNA: TGTGCCAGCCACGAAGGGGGGGTTTCCGGGGCCAACGTCCTGACTTTC. It translates to CASHEGGVSGANVLTF. The chain recombines TRBV19 with TRBJ2-6; weak D call: TRBD2 (7 bases). Germline CDR1 LNHDA, CDR2 SQIVND (reference sequence). The ends were cut back, 9 bases at V and 4 bases at J, with 19 bases in the middle. The length of the CDR3 is 16 residues.

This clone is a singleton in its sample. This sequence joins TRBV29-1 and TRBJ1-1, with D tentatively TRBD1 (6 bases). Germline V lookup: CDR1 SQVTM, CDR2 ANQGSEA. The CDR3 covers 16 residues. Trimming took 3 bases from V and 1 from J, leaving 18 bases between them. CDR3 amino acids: CSVDGVGGARNTEAFF. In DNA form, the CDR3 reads TGCAGCGTTGATGGGGTTGGGGGGGCCCGGAACACTGAAGCTTTCTTT. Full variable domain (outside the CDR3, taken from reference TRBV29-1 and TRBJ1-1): SAVISQKPSRDICQRGTSLTIQCQVDSQVTMMFWYRQQPGQSLTLIATANQGSEATYESGFVIDKFPISRPNLTFSTLTVSNMSPEDSSIYLCSVDGVGGARNTEAFFGQGTRLTVV.

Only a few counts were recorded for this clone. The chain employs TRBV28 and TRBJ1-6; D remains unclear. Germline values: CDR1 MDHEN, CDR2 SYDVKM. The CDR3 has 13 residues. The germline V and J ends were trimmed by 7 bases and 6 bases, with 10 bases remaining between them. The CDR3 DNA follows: TGTGCCAGCATCGGGCTGATTAATTCACCCCTCCACTTT. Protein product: CASIGLINSPLHF.

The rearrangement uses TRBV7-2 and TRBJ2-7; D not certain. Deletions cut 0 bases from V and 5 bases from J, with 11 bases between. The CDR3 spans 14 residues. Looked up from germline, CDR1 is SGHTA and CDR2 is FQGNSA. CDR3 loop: CASSLASQSDEQYF. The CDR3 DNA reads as TGTGCCAGCAGCTTAGCCAGTCAGAGCGACGAGCAGTACTTC.

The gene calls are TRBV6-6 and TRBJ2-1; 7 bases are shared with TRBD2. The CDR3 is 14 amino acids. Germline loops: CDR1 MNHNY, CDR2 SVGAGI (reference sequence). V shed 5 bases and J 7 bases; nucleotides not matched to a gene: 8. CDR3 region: CASSKPGGPNEQFF. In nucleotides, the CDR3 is TGTGCCAGCAGTAAACCGGGGGGTCCTAATGAGCAGTTCTTC.

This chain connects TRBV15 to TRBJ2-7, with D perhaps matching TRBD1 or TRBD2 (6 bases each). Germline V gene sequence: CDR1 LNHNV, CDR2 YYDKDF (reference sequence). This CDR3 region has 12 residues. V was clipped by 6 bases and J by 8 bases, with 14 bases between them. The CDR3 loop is CATSAGTSKQYF. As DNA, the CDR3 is TGTGCCACCAGTGCGGGGACAAGTAAGCAGTACTTC.

Here the CDR3 DNA reads TGTGCCAGCAGCTTAGGAGTTGTAGCTAACTATGGCTACACCTTC. It yields the protein CASSLGVVANYGYTF. This rearrangement joins TRBV7-9 to TRBJ1-2; D not certain. The germline V gene encodes CDR1 SEHNR and CDR2 FQNEAQ (reference sequence). Between the trimmed V and J ends, which lost 1 base and 0 bases, there was a span of 9 bases. This CDR3 comprises 15 residues.

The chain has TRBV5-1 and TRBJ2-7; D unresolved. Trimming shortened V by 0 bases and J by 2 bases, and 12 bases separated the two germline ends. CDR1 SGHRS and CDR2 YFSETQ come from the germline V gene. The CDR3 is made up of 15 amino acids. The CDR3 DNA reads TGCGCCAGCAGCTTGGCCGGGCAGTCCCCCTACGAGCAGTACTTC. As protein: CASSLAGQSPYEQYF.

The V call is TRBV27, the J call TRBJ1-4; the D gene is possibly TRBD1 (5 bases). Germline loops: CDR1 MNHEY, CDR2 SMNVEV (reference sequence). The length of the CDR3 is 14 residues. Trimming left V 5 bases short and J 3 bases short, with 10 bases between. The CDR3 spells CASSPGRANEKLFF. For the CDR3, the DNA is TGTGCCAGCAGTCCGGGACGGGCTAATGAAAAACTGTTTTTT.

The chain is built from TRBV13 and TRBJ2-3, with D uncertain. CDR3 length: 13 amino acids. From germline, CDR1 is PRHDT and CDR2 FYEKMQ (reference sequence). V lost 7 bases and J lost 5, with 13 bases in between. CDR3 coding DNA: TGTGCCAGCAACCGCCGGGTGCAAGATACGCAGTATTTT. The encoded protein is CASNRRVQDTQYF.

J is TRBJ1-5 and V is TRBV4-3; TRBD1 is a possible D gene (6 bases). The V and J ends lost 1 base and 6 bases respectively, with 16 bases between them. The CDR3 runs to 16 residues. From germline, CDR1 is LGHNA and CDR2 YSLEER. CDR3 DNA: TGCGCCAGCAGCCAAGCTGTAGGGGGAGGTGGTCAGCCCCAGCATTTT. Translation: CASSQAVGGGGQPQHF.

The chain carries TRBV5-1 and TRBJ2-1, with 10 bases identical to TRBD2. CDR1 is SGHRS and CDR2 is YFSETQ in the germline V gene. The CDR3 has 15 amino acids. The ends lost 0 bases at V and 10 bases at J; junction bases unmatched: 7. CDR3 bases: TGCGCCAGCAGCTTGGGAGCTAGCGGGAGCAGGGAGCAGTTCTTC. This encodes CASSLGASGSREQFF.

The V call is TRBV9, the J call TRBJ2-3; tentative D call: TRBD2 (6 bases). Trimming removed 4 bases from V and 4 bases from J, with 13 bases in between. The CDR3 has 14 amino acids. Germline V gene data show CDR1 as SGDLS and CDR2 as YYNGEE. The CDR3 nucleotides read TGTGCCAGCAGCCCCCGACTAGACCCAGATACGCAGTATTTT. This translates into CASSPRLDPDTQYF.

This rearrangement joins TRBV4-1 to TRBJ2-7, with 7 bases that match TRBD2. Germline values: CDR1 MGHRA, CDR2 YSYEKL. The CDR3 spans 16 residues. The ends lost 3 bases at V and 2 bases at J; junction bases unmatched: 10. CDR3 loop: CASSQSSPAGTYEQYF. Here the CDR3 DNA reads TGCGCCAGCAGCCAGTCCTCCCCAGCGGGAACCTACGAGCAGTACTTC.

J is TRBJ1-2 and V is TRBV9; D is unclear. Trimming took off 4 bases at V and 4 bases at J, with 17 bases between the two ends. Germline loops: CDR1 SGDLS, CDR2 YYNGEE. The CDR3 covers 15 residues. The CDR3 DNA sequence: TGTGCCAGCAGCCCCGAGCCCGAGGGTTCCTATGGCTACACCTTC. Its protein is CASSPEPEGSYGYTF.

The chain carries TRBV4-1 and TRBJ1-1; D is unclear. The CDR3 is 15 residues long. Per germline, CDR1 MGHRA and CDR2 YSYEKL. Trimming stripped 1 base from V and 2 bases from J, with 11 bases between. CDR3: CASSQGEARNTEAFF. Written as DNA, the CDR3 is TGCGCCAGCAGCCAAGGGGAGGCGAGAAACACTGAAGCTTTCTTT.

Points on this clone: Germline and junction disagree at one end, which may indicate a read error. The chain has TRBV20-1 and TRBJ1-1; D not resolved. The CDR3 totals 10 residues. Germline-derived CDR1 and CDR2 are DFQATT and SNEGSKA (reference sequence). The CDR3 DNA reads TGCAGTGTTAGAGTCCCTGAAGCTTTCTTT. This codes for CSVRVPEAFF.

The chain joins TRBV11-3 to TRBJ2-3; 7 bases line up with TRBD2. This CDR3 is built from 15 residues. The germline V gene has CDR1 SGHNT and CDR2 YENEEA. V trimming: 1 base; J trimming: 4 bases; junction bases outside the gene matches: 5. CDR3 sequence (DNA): TGTGCCAGCAGCTTAGGCGGGAGTAGCTCAGATACGCAGTATTTT. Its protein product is CASSLGGSSSDTQYF.

CDR3 region: CASSIGGQTSGNTIYF. CDR3 DNA sequence: TGTGCCAGTAGTATAGGAGGCCAGACCTCTGGAAACACCATATATTTT. The chain combines TRBV19 with TRBJ1-3; D gene ambiguous. This CDR3 contains 16 residues. Germline V gene lookup returns CDR1 LNHDA and CDR2 SQIVND (reference sequence). Trimming pared 1 base from V and 0 bases from J, leaving 10 bases between.

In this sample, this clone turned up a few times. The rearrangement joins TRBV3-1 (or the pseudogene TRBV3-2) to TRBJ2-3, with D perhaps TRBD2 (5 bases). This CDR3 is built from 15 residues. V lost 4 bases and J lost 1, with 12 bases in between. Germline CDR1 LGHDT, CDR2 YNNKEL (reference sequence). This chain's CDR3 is CASSPQAAGTDTQYF. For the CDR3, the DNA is TGTGCCAGCAGCCCCCAAGCGGCCGGCACAGATACGCAGTATTTT.

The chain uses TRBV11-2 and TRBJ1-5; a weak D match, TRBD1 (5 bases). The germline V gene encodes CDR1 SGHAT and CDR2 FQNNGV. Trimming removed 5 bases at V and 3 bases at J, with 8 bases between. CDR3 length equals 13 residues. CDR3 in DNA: TGTGCCAGCAGCGAGGGACTCAATCAGCCCCAGCATTTT. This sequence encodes CASSEGLNQPQHF.

The CDR3 loop is CASSLATTDTQYF. For the CDR3, the DNA is TGTGCCAGCAGTCTAGCAACCACAGATACGCAGTATTTT. V usage is TRBV2 and J usage is TRBJ2-3; the D gene is possibly TRBD2 (5 bases). The length of the CDR3 is 13 residues. V gave up 5 bases and J gave up 2 bases, with 8 bases separating them. Germline assignment: CDR1 SNHLY and CDR2 FYNNEI. The full variable domain, completed using reference TRBV2 and TRBJ2-3, is EPEVTQTPSHQVTQMGQEVILRCVPISNHLYFYWYRQILGQKVEFLVSFYNNEISEKSEIFDDQFSVERPDGSNFTLKIRSTKLEDSAMYFCASSLATTDTQYFGPGTRLTVL.

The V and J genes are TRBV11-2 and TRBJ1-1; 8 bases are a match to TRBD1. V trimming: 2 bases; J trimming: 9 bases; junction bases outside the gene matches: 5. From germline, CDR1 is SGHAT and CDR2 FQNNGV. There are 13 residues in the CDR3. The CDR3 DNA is TGTGCCAGCAGCTTAAGACAGGGGCTAAAAGCTTTCTTT. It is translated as CASSLRQGLKAFF.

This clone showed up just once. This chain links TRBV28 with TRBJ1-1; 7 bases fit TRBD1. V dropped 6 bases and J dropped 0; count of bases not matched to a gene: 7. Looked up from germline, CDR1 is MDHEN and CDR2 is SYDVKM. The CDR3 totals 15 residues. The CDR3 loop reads CASRIPGQLNTEAFF. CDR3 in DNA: TGTGCCAGCAGAATCCCGGGACAGTTGAACACTGAAGCTTTCTTT. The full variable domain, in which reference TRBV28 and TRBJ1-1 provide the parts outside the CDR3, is DVKVTQSSRYLVKRTGEKVFLECVQDMDHENMFWYRQDPGLGLRLIYFSYDVKMKEKGDIPEGYSVSREKKERFSLILESASTNQTSMYLCASRIPGQLNTEAFFGQGTRLTVV.

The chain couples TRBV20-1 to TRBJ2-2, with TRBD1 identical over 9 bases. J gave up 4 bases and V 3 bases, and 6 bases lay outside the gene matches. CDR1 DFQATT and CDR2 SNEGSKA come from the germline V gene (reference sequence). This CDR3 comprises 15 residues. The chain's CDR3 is CSASGDRVGTGELFF. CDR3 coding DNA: TGCAGTGCTAGTGGGGACAGGGTGGGCACCGGGGAGCTGTTTTTT.

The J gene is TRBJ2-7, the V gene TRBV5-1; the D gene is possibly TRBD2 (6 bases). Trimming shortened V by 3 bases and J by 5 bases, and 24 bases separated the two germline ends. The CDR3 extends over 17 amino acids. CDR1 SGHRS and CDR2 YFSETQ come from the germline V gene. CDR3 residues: CASSSGLGAGPPNEQYF. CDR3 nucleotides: TGCGCCAGCAGCTCCGGTCTCGGAGCGGGCCCCCCCAACGAGCAGTACTTC. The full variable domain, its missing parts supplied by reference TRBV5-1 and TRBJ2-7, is KAGVTQTPRYLIKTRGQQVTLSCSPISGHRSVSWYQQTPGQGLQFLFEYFSETQRNKGNFPGRFSGRQFSNSRSEMNVSTLELGDSALYLCASSSGLGAGPPNEQYFGPGTRLTVT.

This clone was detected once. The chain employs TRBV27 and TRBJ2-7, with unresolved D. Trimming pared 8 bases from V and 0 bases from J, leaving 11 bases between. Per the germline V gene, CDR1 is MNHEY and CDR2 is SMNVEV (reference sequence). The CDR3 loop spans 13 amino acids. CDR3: CASGSLSSYEQYF. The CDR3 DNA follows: TGTGCCAGCGGTAGCTTGAGCTCCTACGAGCAGTACTTC.

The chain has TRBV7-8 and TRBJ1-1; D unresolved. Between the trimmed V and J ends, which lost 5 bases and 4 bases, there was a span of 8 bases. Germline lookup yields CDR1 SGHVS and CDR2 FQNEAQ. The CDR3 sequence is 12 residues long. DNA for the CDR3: TGTGCCAGCAGCCGCACAGTCACTGAAGCTTTCTTT. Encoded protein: CASSRTVTEAFF.

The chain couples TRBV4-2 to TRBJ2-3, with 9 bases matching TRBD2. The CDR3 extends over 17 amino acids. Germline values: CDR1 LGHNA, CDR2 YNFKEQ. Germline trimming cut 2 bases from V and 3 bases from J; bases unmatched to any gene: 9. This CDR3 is CASSQRLAEVGTDTQYF. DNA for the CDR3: TGTGCCAGCAGCCAACGACTAGCGGAGGTTGGGACAGATACGCAGTATTTT.